This TCR beta chain is drawn from a study of blood T cells in healthy people across ages. Trimming shortened V by 0 bases and J by 4 bases, and 10 bases separated the two germline ends. The CDR3 contains 15 residues. Germline V gene sequence: CDR1 MGHRA, CDR2 YSYEKL. This clonotype was counted between two and nine times. With a J-beta primer mix and a sample-barcoded 5' primer, a second PCR ran about 7 to 11 cycles. TCRdb ran MiXCR on the 5' RACE reads and lists one entry per CDR3 protein. The data contain some 730,000 distinct CDR3 sequences, about 20% of them seen just once; the ten biggest clones take up 20% to 25%.

The chain recombines TRBV4-1 with TRBJ1-3; D may be TRBD1 (6 bases). The sample was blood. The source is a man aged 65 to 79 in good health. CDR3 protein: CASSQDPGAGNTIYF. CDR3 sequence (DNA): TGCGCCAGCAGCCAAGATCCAGGGGCGGGAAACACCATATATTTT.